This TCR beta chain comes out of a study of T cell repertoires in ileal Crohn's disease. At the level of the study: Thiopurines (about eleven) or anti-TNF agents (more than 17) were given postoperatively to about half. Whole-study results and caveats: High-frequency clones were more common in sorted CD8 than CD4 cells. Compared with non-smokers, active smokers at surgery showed more clonal expansions. Clonality above 26.8% at surgery always came with endoscopic recurrence.

Method: immunoSEQ multiplex PCR; TCRdb's copy keeps in-frame clones and lacks some. In the table there are about 8,200 clones, roughly 96% of which are singletons. V trimming: 1 base; J trimming: 9 bases; junction bases outside the gene matches: 6. CDR3 length: 15 residues. Germline V lookup: CDR1 SGHNT, CDR2 YYREEE (reference sequence). On this clone: Its antigen is unidentified.

This sequence originates from an adult with Crohn's disease. The sequenced sample was ileal tissue. V is TRBV5-4 and J is TRBJ2-1; 11 bases agree with TRBD2. CDR3 nucleotide sequence: TGTGCCAGCAGCTTGATAGCGGGGGGGCCCACTGAGCAGTTCTTC. Its translation is CASSLIAGGPTEQFF.